Listed below are T cell receptor beta chains from one sample, sequenced in a study of T-cell reconstitution after alpha-beta-depleted transplantation in children. TCRdb used MiXCR to reprocess the PCR reads, holding one entry per CDR3 protein. The repertoire holds around 490,000 distinct CDR3 sequences, with roughly 11% as singletons. Sequenced here: PBMCs, mostly from graft donor cells, sampled 180 days after TCRalphabeta/CD19-depleted stem cell transplant. The receptors were gathered from a female patient between 2 and 15 years old who had a stem cell transplant for aplastic anemia, so the T cells may come from the graft donor. The CDR3 runs from the conserved cysteine through the conserved F or W. A D gene is named only where the DNA matches it firmly. For some rows the clone size is stated as once, few or many, or as a class when expanded; others skip it.

>NA|NA|TRBV25-1|TRBJ1-5
TGTGCCAGCACTCCGTCAGGAGAGCAGCCCCAGCATTTT
CASTPSGEQPQHF
>NA|NA|TRBV20-1|TRBJ1-5
TGCAGTGCGGTGAGGGGAGGGGGCAATCAGCCCCAGCATTTT
CSAVRGGGNQPQHF
>few|TRBD2|TRBV13|TRBJ2-1
TGTGCCAGCAGCCTACGACGTCTAGCGGGGTACAATGAGCAGTTCTTC
CASSLRRLAGYNEQFF
>NA|NA|TRBV28|TRBJ1-6
TGTGCCAGCAGTTTGGACCGGGACACTTATAATTCACCCCTCCACTTT
CASSLDRDTYNSPLHF
>NA|NA|TRBV18|TRBJ1-5
TGTGCCAGCTCATCAGGATTACAGGGAGGGGGTAATCAGCCCCAGCATTTT
CASSSGLQGGGNQPQHF
>few|NA|TRBV28|TRBJ2-3
TGTGCCAGCGGCCCTTGGCGGGCTAGCACAGATACGCAGTATTTT
CASGPWRASTDTQYF
>many|NA|TRBV10-3|TRBJ1-6
TGTGCCATCAGTGAGTCGTTCCTCGCTCAACCAAATTCACCCCTCCACTTT
CAISESFLAQPNSPLHF
>few|NA|TRBV18|TRBJ2-2
TGTGCCAGCTCACGGGACCTCCAAAGCCTGGCCGGGGAGCTGTTTTTT
CASSRDLQSLAGELFF
>few|NA|TRBV7-2|TRBJ2-3
TGTGCCAGCAGCTTTCCTACCGACAAAAGGACAGATACGCAGTATTTT
CASSFPTDKRTDTQYF
>NA|NA|TRBV4-3|TRBJ2-5
TGCGCCAGCAGCCAATTACCAGGGGAGAGGCCGGCGGAGACCCAGTACTTC
CASSQLPGERPAETQYF
>NA|NA|TRBV7-9|TRBJ1-1
TGTGCCAGCAGCTTAACCTTGACGGGGAAGGGGACTGAAGCTTTCTTT
CASSLTLTGKGTEAFF